The clone carrying this TCR beta chain has only one observation. Here immunoSEQ multiplex PCR was the method, and the copy in TCRdb shows in-frame clones only, minus some. This table has some 79,000 clones, around 92% appearing once. This sample stems from a study of technical replicates of blood from a handful of donors. CDR3 size: 12 residues. V lost 1 base, J lost 11 bases, and 9 bases lay in between. Germline lookup yields CDR1 SEHNR and CDR2 FQNEAQ (reference sequence). Sequenced sample: T cells isolated from PBMCs. J is TRBJ1-3 and V is TRBV7-9; no clear D gene. The sequence was collected from a human donor in good health. Some clones in this sample may be carry-over from other donors' samples. DNA of the CDR3: TGTGCCAGCAGCTTAGGGGGAGGTGCCATATATTTT. Protein sequence: CASSLGGGAIYF. The full variable domain, its missing parts supplied by reference TRBV7-9 and TRBJ1-3, is DTGVSQNPRHKITKRGQNVTFRCDPISEHNRLYWYRQTLGQGPEFLTYFQNEAQLEKSRLLSDRFSAERPKGSFSTLEIQRTEQGDSAMYLCASSLGGGAIYFGEGSWLTVV.